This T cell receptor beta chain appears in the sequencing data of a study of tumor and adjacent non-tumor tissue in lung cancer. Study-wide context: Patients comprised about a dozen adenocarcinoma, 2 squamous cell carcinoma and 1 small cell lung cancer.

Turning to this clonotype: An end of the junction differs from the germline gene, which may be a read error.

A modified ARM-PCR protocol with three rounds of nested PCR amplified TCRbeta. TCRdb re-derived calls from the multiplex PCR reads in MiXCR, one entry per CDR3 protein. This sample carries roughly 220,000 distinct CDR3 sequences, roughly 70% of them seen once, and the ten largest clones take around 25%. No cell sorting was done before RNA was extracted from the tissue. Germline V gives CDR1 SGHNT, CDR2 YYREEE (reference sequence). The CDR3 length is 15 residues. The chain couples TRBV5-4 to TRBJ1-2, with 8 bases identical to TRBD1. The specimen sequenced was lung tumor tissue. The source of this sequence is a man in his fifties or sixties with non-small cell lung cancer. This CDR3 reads CPSSLSVGQEYDYTF. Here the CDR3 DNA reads TGTCCCAGCAGCTTGTCCGTGGGACAGGAGTATGACTACACCTTC.